These 25 T cell receptor beta chains came from one sample sequenced in a study of T cell clonality in common variable immunodeficiency. The protocol was immunoSEQ multiplex PCR, while the TCRdb copy is restricted to in-frame clones and leaves out a portion. The record shows about 55,000 clones for this sample, with no singletons present. The source material was peripheral blood mononuclear cells. These TCRs come from a person aged 18 to 70 in good health.

Ten or more counts support this clone. The read is 3 residues too short to cover the CDR3 end, so that end is filled in from the germline J gene. J is TRBJ2-1 and V is TRBV24-1; 12 bases match TRBD2. The CDR3 totals 13 residues. After removal of 9 bases from V and 8 bases from J, the junction contained 4 bases not matched to a gene. Looked up from germline, CDR1 is KGHDR and CDR2 is SFDVKD. CDR3 bases read: TGTGCCACCCGGACTAGCGGGGATCATGAG. Translated: CATRTSGDHE. In full, the CDR3 reads CATRTSGDHEQFF.

This clone was picked up many times. The missing CDR3 end, 3 residues past where the read stops, is filled in from the germline J gene. The chain carries TRBV7-8 and TRBJ2-3; 8 nucleotides align to TRBD2. CDR1 and CDR2 from the germline V gene are SGHVS and FQNEAQ. V gave up 8 bases and J gave up 0 bases; unmatched junction bases: 4. The CDR3 spans 14 residues. The DNA read from the CDR3 is TGTGCCAGCGGCCGCGGGGGGAGCACAGATACG. Its protein product is CASGRGGSTDT. The entire CDR3 reads CASGRGGSTDTQYF.

This clone was recorded many times. Read sequence stops 3 residues before the CDR3 end, and the germline J gene provides the missing end. The V and J genes are TRBV10-3 and TRBJ2-3, with 12 bases lining up with TRBD2. The CDR3 length is 16 residues. Germline V lookup: CDR1 ENHRY, CDR2 SYGVKD. The part of the CDR3 DNA that was read is TGTGCCATCAGTGAGTCGAGACTAGCGGGAGAGGTGACG. Its translation: CAISESRLAGEVT. From start to end, the CDR3 is CAISESRLAGEVTQYF.

This clone was counted ten times or more. The CDR3 end falls 3 residues outside the read, so it is completed with the germline J gene. This sequence joins TRBV7-2 and TRBJ1-2, with a weak D call TRBD1 (6 bases). There are 15 residues in the CDR3. Trimming took off 5 bases at V and 3 bases at J, with 16 bases between the two ends. Germline CDR1 and CDR2: SGHTA and FQGNSA. The sequenced part of the CDR3 DNA is TGTGCCAGCAGCGCATACAGGGTGGAGGACTATGGC. It codes for CASSAYRVEDYG. The full CDR3 sequence reads CASSAYRVEDYGYTF.

This clone was seen a handful of times. This may be a read error, as it is one base from a much larger clone. The read ends 3 residues shy of where the CDR3 ends; the end is completed using the germline J gene. The chain has TRBV19 and TRBJ1-6, with 10 bases matching TRBD1. There are 16 residues in the CDR3. Germline assignment: CDR1 LNHDA and CDR2 SQIVND (reference sequence). CDR3 region: CATSATGGMGSSPLHF. The sequenced CDR3 bases are TGTGCCACTAGTGCGACAGGGGGCATGGGTAGTTCACCC.

Comment on this clone: The CDR3 extends 3 residues past the end of the read, so its final part is completed from the germline J gene. The chain employs TRBV2 and TRBJ2-1; D perhaps matches TRBD2 (5 bases). The CDR3 runs 13 residues. The V end lost 6 bases, the J end lost 0 bases, and 6 bases lay between the germline ends. The V gene's germline CDR1 is SNHLY and CDR2 FYNNEI. CDR3 sequence reads: CASRTSSYNEQFF. CDR3 DNA, as far as it was read: TGTGCCAGCAGAACTAGCTCCTACAATGAG.

This clone showed up many times. The sequenced fragment ends 3 residues before the CDR3 boundary, so the rest is inferred from the germline J gene. The same CDR3 also results from other DNA sequences found in this sample. This chain joins TRBV5-1 and TRBJ1-3; perhaps TRBD1 as D (6 bases). The germline V gene encodes CDR1 SGHRS and CDR2 YFSETQ. The V end lost 4 bases, the J end lost 0 bases, and 11 bases lay between the germline ends. This CDR3 has 15 residues. Incomplete CDR3 DNA: TGCGCCAGCAGCGACGGAGGGGGCTCTGGAAACACC. Protein: CASSDGGGSGNT. In full, the CDR3 is CASSDGGGSGNTIYF.

This clone was picked up many times. CDR3 DNA, as far as it was read: TGTGCCAGCAGCTTTGGGGCGGACTATGGC. It translates to CASSFGADYG. The whole CDR3 protein is CASSFGADYGYTF. The gene calls are TRBV5-5 and TRBJ1-2; D is perhaps TRBD1 (5 bases). The sequenced fragment ends 3 residues before the CDR3 boundary, so the rest is inferred from the germline J gene. The CDR3 consists of 13 residues. Germline V gives CDR1 SGHKS, CDR2 YYEKEE (reference sequence). The germline V and J ends were trimmed by 2 bases and 3 bases, with 8 bases remaining between them.

This clone showed up many times. The read finishes 3 residues shy of the CDR3 end, and the germline J gene is used to complete it. V and J are TRBV5-1 and TRBJ1-4; the D gene is possibly TRBD1 (5 bases). The germline V gene encodes CDR1 SGHRS and CDR2 YFSETQ. This CDR3 contains 16 residues. The CDR3 DNA, read in part, is TGCGCCAGCAGCTTTTTGGGGTTCTCTGGGGCCAACGTA. Its protein product is CASSFLGFSGANV. The full CDR3 is CASSFLGFSGANVLFF.

This clone occurred many times. The DNA ends 3 residues before the CDR3 does, and the rest of the CDR3 is filled in from the germline J gene. The rearrangement joins TRBV28 to TRBJ1-2, with 7 bases aligning to TRBD1. CDR1 is MDHEN, CDR2 SYDVKM, per germline. CDR3 size: 16 residues. The chain's CDR3 is CASSPIHRGRGNGYTF. Partial CDR3 DNA: TGTGCCAGCAGTCCTATTCACCGGGGCAGGGGGAACGGC.

This clone came up many times. The read comes to an end 3 residues before the CDR3 does, leaving the germline J gene to fill in the end. The chain is built from TRBV7-9 and TRBJ2-7; a possible D gene is TRBD1 (6 bases). The V end lost 1 base, the J end lost 5 bases, and 9 bases lay between the germline ends. Per the germline V gene, CDR1 is SEHNR and CDR2 is FQNEAQ (reference sequence). CDR3 length: 13 residues. Partial CDR3 DNA: TGTGCCAGCAGCTTAGAGGGGGACGACGAG. It translates to CASSLEGDDE. The whole CDR3 protein reads CASSLEGDDEQYF.

This clone was recorded at least ten times. The CDR3 end lies 3 residues beyond the end of the read and is filled in from the germline J gene. This chain connects TRBV19 to TRBJ1-1; 7 bases line up with TRBD1. Germline lookup yields CDR1 LNHDA and CDR2 SQIVND (reference sequence). CDR3 size: 16 residues. V lost 6 bases to trimming and J lost 0 bases; unmatched junction nucleotides: 10. The covered CDR3 bases are TGTGCCAGTAGCCCGACAGGGACCGTTTTGAACACTGAA. Translated, it gives CASSPTGTVLNTE. The full CDR3 protein reads CASSPTGTVLNTEAFF.

This clone was seen more than once but under ten times. The read halts 3 residues ahead of the CDR3 end, with the missing end drawn from the germline J gene. The V call is TRBV11-3, the J call TRBJ1-6, with TRBD1 as a possible D gene (5 bases). Deletions cut 5 bases from V and 7 bases from J, with 12 bases between. The germline V gene has CDR1 SGHNT and CDR2 YENEEA. The CDR3 is 14 residues long. The covered CDR3 bases are TGTGCCAGCAGCCTCAGGGCTGCGAATTCACCC. Amino acids: CASSLRAANSP. The whole CDR3 is CASSLRAANSPLHF.

A note on this clone: The read stops 3 residues short of the end of the CDR3; the missing end is completed from the germline J gene. The chain carries TRBV11-1 and TRBJ2-7; the match to TRBD2 covers 8 bases. The ends lost 5 bases at V and 4 bases at J; junction bases unmatched: 7. CDR1 and CDR2 (germline): SGHAT, FQDESV (reference sequence). This CDR3 is built from 14 residues. This CDR3 is CASSGGLVAYEQYF. The part of the CDR3 DNA that was read is TGTGCCAGCAGCGGGGGACTAGTGGCATACGAG.

This clone was detected many times. The missing CDR3 end, 3 residues past where the read stops, is filled in from the germline J gene. The chain has TRBV5-5 and TRBJ1-1; TRBD1 is a possible D gene (6 bases). V was cut by 7 bases and J by 0 bases, with 16 bases left in between. This CDR3 spans 15 amino acids. CDR1 is SGHKS, CDR2 YYEKEE, per germline (reference sequence). The DNA read from the CDR3 is TGTGCCAGCTTCCCAGGGGATGGGATGAACACTGAA. Its translation: CASFPGDGMNTE. The full CDR3 protein reads CASFPGDGMNTEAFF. Together with reference TRBV5-5 and TRBJ1-1, the CDR3 gives the full variable domain: DAGVTQSPTHLIKTRGQQVTLRCSPISGHKSVSWYQQVLGQGPQFIFQYYEKEERGRGNFPDRFSARQFPNYSSELNVNALLLGDSALYLCASFPGDGMNTEAFFGQGTRLTVV.

This clone was found many times. Read sequence stops 3 residues before the CDR3 end, and the germline J gene provides the missing end. The J gene is TRBJ2-7, the V gene TRBV10-3, with D possibly being TRBD1 (6 bases). Trimming stripped 8 bases from V and 0 bases from J, with 8 bases between. The CDR3 is 12 amino acids. Germline values: CDR1 ENHRY, CDR2 SYGVKD. CDR3 DNA, as far as it was read: TGTGCCATCGGGGGCTTCTCCTACGAG. Translation gives CAIGGFSYE. The whole CDR3 reads CAIGGFSYEQYF.

This clone appeared many times. The missing CDR3 end, 3 residues past where the read stops, is filled in from the germline J gene. The V call is TRBV19, the J call TRBJ1-1; 8 bases match TRBD1. The germline V gene encodes CDR1 LNHDA and CDR2 SQIVND (reference sequence). The CDR3 spans 14 residues. Trimming at V came to 6 bases and at J to 5 bases, leaving 8 bases not matched to a gene. The covered CDR3 bases are TGTGCCAGTAGCCCGGACAGGGTAAGAACTGAA. Protein sequence: CASSPDRVRTE. The whole CDR3 region reads CASSPDRVRTEAFF. Combining the CDR3 with reference TRBV19 and TRBJ1-1 gives the whole variable domain DGGITQSPKYLFRKEGQNVTLSCEQNLNHDAMYWYRQDPGQGLRLIYYSQIVNDFQKGDIAEGYSVSREKKESFPLTVTSAQKNPTAFYLCASSPDRVRTEAFFGQGTRLTVV.

At least ten counts were recorded for this clone. The observed sequence ends 3 residues before the CDR3 terminus, with the missing tail filled in from the germline J gene. This chain joins TRBV7-2 and TRBJ2-7; TRBD2 aligns across 7 bases. This CDR3 has 15 amino acids. CDR1 SGHTA and CDR2 FQGNSA come from the germline V gene. The J segment lost 3 bases and the V segment lost 6 bases, leaving 11 bases of the junction unmatched. The DNA read from the CDR3 is TGTGCCAGCAGTGGTTACTCTAGCGGAATCTACGAG. Translated, it gives CASSGYSSGIYE. The full CDR3 sequence reads CASSGYSSGIYEQYF. The complete variable domain, with remaining parts taken from reference TRBV7-2 and TRBJ2-7, reads GAGVSQSPSNKVTEKGKDVELRCDPISGHTALYWYRQSLGQGLEFLIYFQGNSAPDKSGLPSDRFSAERTGGSVSTLTIQRTQQEDSAVYLCASSGYSSGIYEQYFGPGTRLTVT.

This clone was observed a handful of times. The CDR3 is CASSLTGAGGGGFEAFF. Incomplete CDR3 DNA: TGTGCCAGCAGCTTAACAGGTGCGGGAGGCGGAGGCTTTGAA. V is TRBV7-3 and J is TRBJ1-1, with D unresolved. The sequenced fragment ends 3 residues before the CDR3 boundary, so the rest is inferred from the germline J gene. The V end was cut by 0 bases, the J end by 7 bases, with 21 bases between. CDR3 length: 17 amino acids. Germline V gene lookup returns CDR1 SGHTA and CDR2 FQGTGA.

This clone appeared many times. CDR3 DNA, as far as it was read: TGTGCCAGCAGCCCCTCCCCCACAGATACG. Translating gives CASSPSPTDT. The whole CDR3 is CASSPSPTDTQYF. The chain carries TRBV7-2 and TRBJ2-3, with no clear D. The CDR3 end is not reached by the read, which stops 3 residues before it; the germline J gene fills it in. The germline CDR1 and CDR2 sequences are SGHTA and FQGNSA. The V and J ends lost 5 bases and 2 bases respectively, with 8 bases between them. The CDR3 is made up of 13 amino acids. The full variable domain, with the rest looked up from reference TRBV7-2 and TRBJ2-3, is GAGVSQSPSNKVTEKGKDVELRCDPISGHTALYWYRQSLGQGLEFLIYFQGNSAPDKSGLPSDRFSAERTGGSVSTLTIQRTQQEDSAVYLCASSPSPTDTQYFGPGTRLTVL.

This clone has more than one count but fewer than ten. The CDR3 end is not reached by the read, which stops 3 residues before it; the germline J gene fills it in. The chain joins TRBV19 to TRBJ1-1, with TRBD1 identical over 7 bases. This CDR3 region has 13 residues. With 6 bases clipped from V and 4 bases from J, the junction kept 5 bases outside the gene matches. Germline V gene data show CDR1 as LNHDA and CDR2 as SQIVND (reference sequence). Partial CDR3 DNA: TGTGCCAGTAGCAAGACAGGGACCACTGAA. Translated: CASSKTGTTE. The entire CDR3 protein is CASSKTGTTEAFF.

There are a few counts of this clone. The read ends 3 residues early relative to the CDR3; the germline J gene fills the gap. The rearrangement links TRBV5-1 to TRBJ1-2, with D tentatively TRBD1 (5 bases). Germline CDR1 SGHRS, CDR2 YFSETQ. The CDR3 has 14 residues. The CDR3 reads CASSDQTASYDYTF. The DNA read from the CDR3 is TGCGCCAGCAGCGACCAGACAGCCTCCTACGAC.

This clone was seen at least ten times. The missing CDR3 end, 3 residues past where the read stops, is filled in from the germline J gene. The genes are TRBV2 and TRBJ1-6, with D possibly being TRBD1 (5 bases). CDR3 length: 14 amino acids. The V end was cut by 8 bases, the J end by 10 bases, with 18 bases between. Germline assignment: CDR1 SNHLY and CDR2 FYNNEI. The CDR3: CASVPPRVRSPLHF. The sequenced CDR3 bases are TGTGCCAGCGTTCCCCCCAGGGTACGGTCACCC.

This clone was recorded at least ten times. The DNA ends 3 residues before the CDR3 does, and the rest of the CDR3 is filled in from the germline J gene. The chain combines TRBV28 with TRBJ2-1; tentative D call: TRBD1 (6 bases). Germline CDR1 and CDR2: MDHEN and SYDVKM. Between the trimmed V and J ends, which lost 6 bases and 1 base, there was a span of 13 bases. The CDR3 covers 15 residues. The CDR3 DNA, read in part, is TGTGCCAGCAGGTATACAGGGATGTCCTACAATGAG. This encodes CASRYTGMSYNE. The whole CDR3 sequence is CASRYTGMSYNEQFF.

This clone was found many times. The CDR3 end is not reached by the read, which stops 3 residues before it; the germline J gene fills it in. V usage is TRBV3-1 (or the pseudogene TRBV3-2) and J usage is TRBJ2-7; 12 positions match TRBD2. The CDR3 is made up of 15 amino acids. V shed 3 bases and J 5 bases; nucleotides not matched to a gene: 5. Germline CDR1 is LGHDT and CDR2 is YNNKEL (reference sequence). The part of the CDR3 DNA that was read is TGTGCCAGCAGCCACCGGACTAGCGGGAAAAACGAG. Encoded protein: CASSHRTSGKNE. In full, the CDR3 is CASSHRTSGKNEQYF.